The clone carrying this T cell receptor beta chain was found a few times. The antigen is undetermined. Healthy Caucasians alone served as donors. These data come from a study of identical twins. V lost 4 bases, J lost 0 bases, and 5 bases stayed unmatched. Germline V CDR1 and CDR2: SGHTA, FQGNSA. The CDR3 runs to 17 residues. TCRdb redid the calling of the 5' RACE reads with MiXCR, one entry per CDR3 protein. The top ten hold 3% to 4.5% of the sample, which has roughly 240,000 distinct CDR3 sequences, around 6.6% seen once. Overall study findings and caveats: Insertion counts were lower in abundant cord blood beta clonotypes, a trend that memory repertoires did not show. Shared out-of-frame alpha sequences (those common to twins) showed excess low generation probability. Models underestimated out-of-frame TCR alpha sharing in monozygotic twins.

Another study also made use of these data, one on yellow fever vaccine responses in identical twins.

Material for sequencing was memory (CD45RO+) T cells sorted from blood. The clonotype originates from a woman aged 18-35 years in good health. The chain carries TRBV7-2 and TRBJ2-6, with 8 bases fitting TRBD1. The CDR3 sequence: CASSSGQASSGANVLTF. Written as DNA, the CDR3 is TGTGCCAGCAGCTCGGGACAGGCGAGCTCTGGGGCCAACGTCCTGACTTTC.